This T cell receptor beta chain emerged from a study of blood T cell repertoires in COVID-19. Study as a whole: Acute-phase and convalescent COVID-19 samples originated in the United States, Italy and Spain.

Only in-frame clones appear in the TCRdb table, and some are missing; sequencing was by immunoSEQ multiplex PCR. The sample lists about 180,000 clones, about 82% occurring once. Those enrolled, adults aged about 18 to 89 years, came from under 25 US areas. Participants had their cohort set by participant-reported clinical history. CDR1 and CDR2 (germline): MNHEY, SVGAGI. Trimming stripped 7 bases from V and 2 bases from J, with 9 bases between. The CDR3 is 12 residues long. The specimen was PBMCs or T cells enriched from blood (not recorded which). The TCR was taken from a woman aged 25 to 39 who had recovered from COVID-19. The V gene is TRBV6-5, the J gene TRBJ2-7, with a weak D call TRBD1 (5 bases). The DNA for the CDR3 is TGTGCCAGCATGGGGCAAGCCTACGAGCAGTACTTC. This translates into CASMGQAYEQYF.